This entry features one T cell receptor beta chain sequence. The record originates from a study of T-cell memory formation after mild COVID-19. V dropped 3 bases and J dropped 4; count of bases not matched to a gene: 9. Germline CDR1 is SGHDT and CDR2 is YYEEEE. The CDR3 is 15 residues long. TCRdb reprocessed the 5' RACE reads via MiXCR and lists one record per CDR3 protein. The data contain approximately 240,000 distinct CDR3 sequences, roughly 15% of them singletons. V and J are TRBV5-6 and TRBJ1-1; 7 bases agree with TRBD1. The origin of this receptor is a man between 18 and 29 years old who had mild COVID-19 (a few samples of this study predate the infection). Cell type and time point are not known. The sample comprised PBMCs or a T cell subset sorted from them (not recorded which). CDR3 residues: CASSYFRGRGTEAFF. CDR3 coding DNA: TGTGCCAGCAGCTATTTTAGGGGGCGAGGCACTGAAGCTTTCTTT.